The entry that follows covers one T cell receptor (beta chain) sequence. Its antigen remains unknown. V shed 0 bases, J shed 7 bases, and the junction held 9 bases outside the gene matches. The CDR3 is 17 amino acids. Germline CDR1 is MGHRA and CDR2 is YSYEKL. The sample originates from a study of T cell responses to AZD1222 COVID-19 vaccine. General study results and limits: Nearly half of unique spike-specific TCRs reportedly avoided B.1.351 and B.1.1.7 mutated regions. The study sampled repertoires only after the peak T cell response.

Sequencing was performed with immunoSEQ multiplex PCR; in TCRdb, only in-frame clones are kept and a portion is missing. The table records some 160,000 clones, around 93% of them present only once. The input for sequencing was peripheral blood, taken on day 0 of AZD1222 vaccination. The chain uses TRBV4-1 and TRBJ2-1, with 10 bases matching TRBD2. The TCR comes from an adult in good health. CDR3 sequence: CASSQDPSGRVWNEQFF. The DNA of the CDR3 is TGCGCCAGCAGCCAAGATCCCAGCGGGAGGGTCTGGAATGAGCAGTTCTTC.